The 13 T cell receptor beta chains below come from one sample, sequenced in a study of T cell repertoires in ileal Crohn's disease. Data came from immunoSEQ multiplex PCR; TCRdb stores just in-frame clones and leaves some out. The repertoire holds about 12,000 clones, with around 76% as singletons. The sequencing sample was made of ileal tissue. These receptors originate from an adult with Crohn's disease.

This sequence joins TRBV6-1 and TRBJ2-3; tentatively, D is TRBD1 (5 bases). The CDR3 length is 15 residues. The V and J ends lost 3 bases and 6 bases respectively, with 16 bases between them. Germline V gene lookup returns CDR1 MNHNS and CDR2 SASEGT. CDR3 protein: CASSDAGFSSDTQYF. The CDR3 nucleotides are TGTGCCAGCAGTGATGCAGGGTTTTCTTCGGATACGCAGTATTTT.

The rearrangement uses TRBV6-1 and TRBJ2-1; TRBD2 is a possible D gene (6 bases). V was cut by 1 base and J by 2 bases, with 6 bases left in between. Germline V gene lookup returns CDR1 MNHNS and CDR2 SASEGT. CDR3 length: 14 residues. Written as DNA, the CDR3 is TGTGCCAGCAGTGAAGGCGGGACCTACAATGAGCAGTTCTTC. Its translation: CASSEGGTYNEQFF.

V and J are TRBV11-3 and TRBJ2-1, with D possibly being TRBD2 (6 bases). The germline V and J ends were trimmed by 5 bases and 9 bases, with 11 bases remaining between them. CDR1 and CDR2 (germline): SGHNT, YENEEA. The CDR3 loop spans 12 amino acids. CDR3 amino acids: CASSRDLGEQFF. The CDR3 bases are TGTGCCAGCAGCCGGGACTTAGGTGAGCAGTTCTTC.

The chain uses TRBV2 and TRBJ2-2, with D tentatively TRBD1 (6 bases). V shed 7 bases and J shed 0 bases, with 12 bases lying between them. Germline-derived CDR1 and CDR2 are SNHLY and FYNNEI. This CDR3 is 15 amino acids long. In nucleotides, the CDR3 is TGTGCCAGCAAAACCGGGACATCGAACACCGGGGAGCTGTTTTTT. Protein sequence: CASKTGTSNTGELFF.

A few counts support this clone. The chain couples TRBV6-5 to TRBJ1-5; TRBD1 might be the D (5 bases). This CDR3 spans 14 amino acids. V shed 5 bases and J shed 0 bases, with 8 bases lying between them. Germline loops: CDR1 MNHEY, CDR2 SVGAGI. The CDR3 nucleotides read TGTGCCAGCAGTGACAGCTATAGCAATCAGCCCCAGCATTTT. Amino acids: CASSDSYSNQPQHF.

V gene TRBV27 combines with J gene TRBJ2-1; TRBD2 matches 11 bases. The CDR3 covers 19 residues. Trimming at V came to 3 bases and at J to 7 bases, leaving 17 bases not matched to a gene. CDR1 MNHEY and CDR2 SMNVEV come from the germline V gene (reference sequence). CDR3 bases: TGTGCCAGCAGTTTTTTATTTGAGGTAGTAGCGGGGGGGAAGAATGAGCAGTTCTTC. Translating it yields CASSFLFEVVAGGKNEQFF.

The chain employs TRBV2 and TRBJ2-1; 11 bases are a match to TRBD2. Trimming removed 2 bases from V and 9 bases from J; junction bases left unmatched: 6. Germline CDR1 SNHLY, CDR2 FYNNEI. This CDR3 comprises 15 residues. CDR3 sequence: CASSEHSGGAFEQFF. The CDR3 bases are TGTGCCAGCAGTGAACATAGCGGGGGGGCCTTTGAGCAGTTCTTC. The variable domain in full, completed from reference TRBV2 and TRBJ2-1, reads EPEVTQTPSHQVTQMGQEVILRCVPISNHLYFYWYRQILGQKVEFLVSFYNNEISEKSEIFDDQFSVERPDGSNFTLKIRSTKLEDSAMYFCASSEHSGGAFEQFFGPGTRLTVL.

The chain couples TRBV5-1 to TRBJ1-1; D is uncertain. Looked up from germline, CDR1 is SGHRS and CDR2 is YFSETQ. With 4 bases removed from V and 1 base from J, the gap between germline ends came to 8 bases. CDR3 length: 13 residues. As DNA, the CDR3 is TGCGCCAGCAGCATTACTTCGAACACTGAAGCTTTCTTT. It codes for CASSITSNTEAFF.

The CDR3 spells CASSPSEREGRNEQFF. In DNA form, the CDR3 reads TGTGCCAGCAGCCCATCGGAGCGGGAGGGGCGCAATGAGCAGTTCTTC. The chain joins TRBV4-2 to TRBJ2-1; 10 positions match TRBD2. The V gene's germline CDR1 is LGHNA and CDR2 YNFKEQ. J was trimmed by 6 bases and V by 4 bases; bases with no gene match: 9. The CDR3 has 16 residues.

V usage is TRBV9 and J usage is TRBJ2-1; a possible D gene is TRBD2 (5 bases). Looked up from germline, CDR1 is SGDLS and CDR2 is YYNGEE. The V end was cut by 0 bases, the J end by 3 bases, with 22 bases between. The CDR3 contains 19 residues. The CDR3 region is CASSVESVEPLGHYNEQFF. The CDR3 DNA follows: TGTGCCAGCAGCGTAGAATCTGTTGAACCACTAGGTCACTACAATGAGCAGTTCTTC. The full variable domain, rest sourced from reference TRBV9 and TRBJ2-1, is DSGVTQTPKHLITATGQRVTLRCSPRSGDLSVYWYQQSLDQGLQFLIQYYNGEERAKGNILERFSAQQFPDLHSELNLSSLELGDSALYFCASSVESVEPLGHYNEQFFGPGTRLTVL.

This chain uses TRBV5-1 with TRBJ2-5; 8 positions agree with TRBD2. The CDR3 runs to 14 residues. Germline values: CDR1 SGHRS, CDR2 YFSETQ. The junction had 7 bases not matched to a gene; V was cut back by 8 bases and J by 1 base. The CDR3 sequence: CASSVGGGQETQYF. The CDR3 region has the DNA TGCGCCAGTTCCGTCGGGGGGGGCCAAGAGACCCAGTACTTC.

This chain joins TRBV5-1 and TRBJ1-1; 8 bases are a match to TRBD1. Trimming took 4 bases from V and 1 from J; bases not matched to a gene: 3. Germline CDR1 and CDR2: SGHRS and YFSETQ. The CDR3 is made up of 14 amino acids. The chain's CDR3 is CASSLGTGNTEAFF. CDR3 DNA: TGCGCCAGCAGCCTAGGGACAGGGAACACTGAAGCTTTCTTT.

This clone came up once. The chain recombines TRBV9 with TRBJ2-2, with TRBD2 identical over 10 bases. The CDR3 length is 16 residues. Germline assignment: CDR1 SGDLS and CDR2 YYNGEE. V lost 4 bases and J lost 5; bases outside the gene matches: 8. CDR3 amino acids: CASSPRAGGRTGELFF. CDR3 nucleotide sequence: TGTGCCAGCAGCCCGAGAGCGGGGGGGCGGACCGGGGAGCTGTTTTTT.